These 15 T cell receptor beta chains were all obtained from the same sample, sequenced in a study of CD8+ T cells in alopecia areata. Treatment of the sample: oral pan-JAK inhibitor, 5-10 mg twice daily. RNA, once extracted, was reverse transcribed into cDNA for use as the sequencing template. Libraries were prepared by immunoSEQ multiplex PCR; TCRdb keeps only in-frame clonotypes and omits some of them. The sample has about 200,000 clones; roughly two fifths are singletons. This specimen consisted of CD4+ T cells sorted from blood, obtained between weeks 30 and 35, from a patient treated with tofacitinib. The source of these receptors is a human donor with alopecia areata.

The chain uses TRBV30 and TRBJ2-3, with 10 bases fitting TRBD2. Germline CDR1 reads GTSNPN; CDR2 reads SVGIG (reference sequence). The CDR3 sequence is 16 residues long. With V trimmed by 3 bases and J by 1 base, 7 bases remained unmatched. The chain's CDR3 is CAWSRGLAGGTDTQYF. In DNA form, the CDR3 reads TGTGCCTGGAGCAGAGGGCTAGCGGGGGGCACAGATACGCAGTATTTT.

This clone was seen a handful of times. This sequence joins TRBV7-9 and TRBJ1-1; D is unresolved. Trimming took off 1 base at V and 6 bases at J, with 6 bases between the two ends. Germline-derived CDR1 and CDR2 are SEHNR and FQNEAQ (reference sequence). The CDR3 sequence is 12 residues long. CDR3: CASSLVEAEAFF. In DNA, the CDR3 is TGTGCCAGCAGCTTAGTAGAGGCTGAAGCTTTCTTT. The entire variable domain, with the rest obtained from reference TRBV7-9 and TRBJ1-1, is as follows: DTGVSQNPRHKITKRGQNVTFRCDPISEHNRLYWYRQTLGQGPEFLTYFQNEAQLEKSRLLSDRFSAERPKGSFSTLEIQRTEQGDSAMYLCASSLVEAEAFFGQGTRLTVV.

This chain links TRBV29-1 with TRBJ1-1; D is unclear. The CDR3 loop spans 14 amino acids. CDR1 is SQVTM, CDR2 ANQGSEA, per germline. V was pared by 6 bases and J by 1 base, with 15 bases between. For the CDR3, the DNA is TGCAGCGTCACCAAAGTGGTCCGGAACACTGAAGCTTTCTTT. Translated, it gives CSVTKVVRNTEAFF.

This clone has only a few counts. The chain combines TRBV10-3 with TRBJ1-2; D gene uncertain. This CDR3 spans 13 amino acids. V was clipped by 0 bases and J by 6 bases, with 8 bases between them. Per germline, CDR1 ENHRY and CDR2 SYGVKD. CDR3 in amino acids: CAISESAEHGYTF. The CDR3, as DNA: TGTGCCATCAGTGAGTCGGCAGAGCATGGCTACACCTTC.

A few counts support this clone. The J gene is TRBJ2-5, the V gene TRBV6-5, with D tentatively TRBD1 (7 bases). The CDR3 sequence is 14 residues long. Germline loops: CDR1 MNHEY, CDR2 SVGAGI. Trimming removed 6 bases at V and 5 bases at J, with 16 bases between. In DNA, the CDR3 is TGTGCCAGCAGCCGAGCGACAGGGAGGGAGACCCAGTACTTC. This sequence encodes CASSRATGRETQYF.

V usage is TRBV11-2 and J usage is TRBJ2-2, with 9 bases fitting TRBD2. Trimming removed 10 bases from V and 5 bases from J; junction bases left unmatched: 17. CDR1 SGHAT and CDR2 FQNNGV come from the germline V gene. CDR3 size: 17 residues. The CDR3 DNA sequence: TGTGCCACCGCCCGCGACATACTAGCGGGTTCAACCGGGGAGCTGTTTTTT. It specifies CATARDILAGSTGELFF. The full variable domain, with the rest looked up from reference TRBV11-2 and TRBJ2-2, is EAGVAQSPRYKIIEKRQSVAFWCNPISGHATLYWYQQILGQGPKLLIQFQNNGVVDDSQLPKDRFSAERLKGVDSTLKIQPAKLEDSAVYLCATARDILAGSTGELFFGEGSRLTVL.

The J gene is TRBJ2-7, the V gene TRBV4-1; D unclear. This CDR3 region has 13 residues. The germline CDR1 and CDR2 sequences are MGHRA and YSYEKL. V gave up 0 bases and J gave up 9 bases, with 12 bases separating them. The CDR3 nucleotides read TGCGCCAGCAGCCAAGAGGTCCGAAGGGTGCAGTACTTC. It is translated as CASSQEVRRVQYF.

V gene TRBV7-8 combines with J gene TRBJ2-1, with TRBD2 matching 10 bases. The CDR3 is 16 amino acids. Germline trimming cut 5 bases from V and 4 bases from J; bases unmatched to any gene: 8. Germline assignment: CDR1 SGHVS and CDR2 FQNEAQ. The chain's CDR3 is CASSPSGLAIYNEQFF. The CDR3 nucleotides are TGTGCCAGCAGCCCATCGGGACTAGCGATTTACAATGAGCAGTTCTTC.

CDR3 coding DNA: TGTGCCTGGAGGCAAGGGGACAGGGTAAACGAGCAGTACTTC. Its protein is CAWRQGDRVNEQYF. The J gene is TRBJ2-7, the V gene TRBV30, with TRBD1 matching over 9 bases. The V gene's germline CDR1 is GTSNPN and CDR2 SVGIG (reference sequence). Trimming at V came to 3 bases and at J to 5 bases, leaving 8 bases not matched to a gene. The CDR3 runs to 14 residues.

The rearrangement links TRBV7-2 to TRBJ1-2; D ambiguous. V shed 1 base and J shed 4 bases, with 7 bases lying between them. There are 13 residues in the CDR3. Germline-derived CDR1 and CDR2 are SGHTA and FQGNSA. CDR3 in DNA: TGTGCCAGCAGCTTAGATAACCTCTATGGCTACACCTTC. It translates to CASSLDNLYGYTF.

This chain's CDR3 is CASSGGQGNSPLHF. The CDR3 nucleotides read TGTGCCAGCAGTGGGGGACAGGGCAACTCACCCCTCCACTTT. This rearrangement joins TRBV2 to TRBJ1-6; 9 positions match TRBD1. V lost 4 bases, J lost 10 bases, and 5 bases stayed unmatched. The CDR3 spans 14 residues. CDR1 SNHLY and CDR2 FYNNEI come from the germline V gene.

This clone was observed a few times. The chain joins TRBV29-1 to TRBJ2-7; 8 nucleotides match TRBD1. Trimming at V came to 3 bases and at J to 3 bases, leaving 7 bases not matched to a gene. The CDR3 loop spans 14 amino acids. Germline-derived CDR1 and CDR2 are SQVTM and ANQGSEA. The CDR3 coding sequence is TGCAGCGTTGAGCCGGGGGACAGGAACTACGAGCAGTACTTC. Protein sequence: CSVEPGDRNYEQYF.

The chain is built from TRBV5-1 and TRBJ1-1; no definite D call. The CDR3 covers 15 residues. Germline CDR1 is SGHRS and CDR2 is YFSETQ. V was cut by 0 bases and J by 7 bases, with 16 bases left in between. This chain's CDR3 is CASSLGGAIIDEAFF. Here the CDR3 DNA reads TGCGCCAGCAGCTTGGGCGGTGCGATTATCGATGAAGCTTTCTTT.

The table lists this clone with a few counts. This chain joins TRBV7-3 and TRBJ1-1; tentatively, D is TRBD1 (5 bases). This CDR3 region has 12 residues. Germline CDR1 and CDR2: SGHTA and FQGTGA. Trimming stripped 5 bases from V and 7 bases from J, with 11 bases between. In DNA, the CDR3 is TGTGCCAGCAGCCGGGACGGGAGTGAAGCTTTCTTT. This gives the protein CASSRDGSEAFF.

This clone was picked up a small number of times. The chain is built from TRBV5-1 and TRBJ2-7; TRBD1 or TRBD2 may be the D gene (5 bases each). With 1 base removed from V and 6 bases from J, the gap between germline ends came to 14 bases. CDR1 and CDR2 (germline): SGHRS, YFSETQ. The CDR3 has 14 amino acids. As DNA, the CDR3 is TGCGCCAGCAGCTTGCCGGGACCCACCACCGAGCAGTACTTC. Protein: CASSLPGPTTEQYF.